These 13 T cell receptor beta chains share one sample of origin, sequenced in a study of blood T cell repertoires in COVID-19. Data came from immunoSEQ multiplex PCR; TCRdb stores just in-frame clones and leaves some out. Of 150,000 to 200,000 clones detected, roughly 84% appear once; the ten largest clones hold over 6.5%. Sequencing input: peripheral blood. These receptors were taken from a woman in her 40s with COVID-19, enrolled during active disease.

This chain connects TRBV5-1 to TRBJ1-3, with D tentatively TRBD1 (6 bases). CDR3 length equals 14 residues. V was clipped by 1 base and J by 2 bases, with 7 bases between them. Germline assignment: CDR1 SGHRS and CDR2 YFSETQ. This CDR3 reads CASSLTGTGNTIYF. CDR3 DNA sequence: TGCGCCAGCAGCTTGACAGGGACTGGAAACACCATATATTTT.

The rearrangement uses TRBV5-4 and TRBJ1-3; D remains ambiguous. The CDR3 length is 16 residues. Germline V gene data show CDR1 as SGHNT and CDR2 as YYREEE (reference sequence). The V gene lost 0 bases and the J gene lost 0 bases, with 10 bases spanning the gap. In DNA, the CDR3 is TGTGCCAGCAGCTTGGACTTCCCGAGCTCTGGAAACACCATATATTTT. The encoded protein is CASSLDFPSSGNTIYF. The whole variable domain, filled in from reference TRBV5-4 and TRBJ1-3, reads ETGVTQSPTHLIKTRGQQVTLRCSSQSGHNTVSWYQQALGQGPQFIFQYYREEENGRGNFPPRFSGLQFPNYSSELNVNALELDDSALYLCASSLDFPSSGNTIYFGEGSWLTVV.

V gene TRBV9 combines with J gene TRBJ1-6; TRBD1 matches 8 bases. Germline trimming cut 3 bases from V and 9 bases from J; bases unmatched to any gene: 8. CDR1 is SGDLS and CDR2 is YYNGEE in the germline V gene. This CDR3 has 15 amino acids. The CDR3 loop reads CASSESGGGGSPLHF. The DNA for the CDR3 is TGTGCCAGCAGCGAATCAGGGGGCGGCGGTTCACCCCTCCACTTT.

The chain carries TRBV7-9 and TRBJ2-2; perhaps TRBD1 as D (6 bases). The V gene's germline CDR1 is SEHNR and CDR2 FQNEAQ (reference sequence). The CDR3 totals 15 residues. The V end was cut by 3 bases, the J end by 3 bases, with 11 bases between. The CDR3 region has the DNA TGTGCCAGCAGCTTCCCAAACAGGGACACCGGGGAGCTGTTTTTT. This gives the protein CASSFPNRDTGELFF.

This clone has just a few counts. CDR3 DNA: TGTGCCACCAGTGACCGACAGGGGAGCTCCTACAATGAGCAGTTCTTC. It specifies CATSDRQGSSYNEQFF. This chain links TRBV24-1 with TRBJ2-1; TRBD1 matches 8 bases. V shed 4 bases and J 0 bases; nucleotides not matched to a gene: 4. CDR1 and CDR2 (germline): KGHDR, SFDVKD. The CDR3 runs 16 residues.

CDR3: CASSVSSSGNTIYF. The CDR3 nucleotides read TGTGCCAGCAGTGTATCCAGCTCTGGAAACACCATATATTTT. V and J are TRBV25-1 and TRBJ1-3; D is unclear. With 4 bases removed from V and 0 bases from J, the gap between germline ends came to 7 bases. CDR1 and CDR2 (germline): MGHDK, SYGVNS. The CDR3 loop spans 14 amino acids. The whole variable domain, filled in from reference TRBV25-1 and TRBJ1-3, reads EADIYQTPRYLVIGTGKKITLECSQTMGHDKMYWYQQDPGMELHLIHYSYGVNSTEKGDLSSESTVSRIRTEHFPLTLESARPSHTSQYLCASSVSSSGNTIYFGEGSWLTVV.

This rearrangement joins TRBV4-2 to TRBJ1-5; D perhaps matches TRBD1 (6 bases). The CDR3 loop spans 15 amino acids. Germline V gene lookup returns CDR1 LGHNA and CDR2 YNFKEQ. The ends were cut back, 0 bases at V and 5 bases at J, with 11 bases in the middle. The CDR3 sequence: CASSQEVGGHQPQHF. As DNA, the CDR3 is TGTGCCAGCAGCCAAGAAGTCGGGGGGCATCAGCCCCAGCATTTT.

J is TRBJ2-1 and V is TRBV12-5, with TRBD1 matching over 10 bases. Trimming removed 4 bases from V and 8 bases from J; junction bases left unmatched: 5. Germline V gene sequence: CDR1 LGHNT, CDR2 FRNRAP. This CDR3 has 14 amino acids. The CDR3 protein is CASGSGQGPYEQFF. The CDR3 bases are TGTGCTAGTGGTTCGGGACAGGGGCCCTATGAGCAGTTCTTC. The variable domain in full, completed from reference TRBV12-5 and TRBJ2-1, reads DARVTQTPRHKVTEMGQEVTMRCQPILGHNTVFWYRQTMMQGLELLAYFRNRAPLDDSGMPKDRFSAEMPDATLATLKIQPSEPRDSAVYFCASGSGQGPYEQFFGPGTRLTVL.

The chain uses TRBV28 and TRBJ2-1; perhaps TRBD1 as D (5 bases). This CDR3 has 12 residues. The germline V and J ends were trimmed by 5 bases and 10 bases, with 12 bases remaining between them. CDR1 and CDR2 (germline): MDHEN, SYDVKM. The CDR3 nucleotides are TGTGCCAGCAGTACCACAGGCGCCGAGCAGTTCTTC. Encoded protein: CASSTTGAEQFF.

The gene calls are TRBV2 and TRBJ2-7, with 7 bases identical to TRBD2. The CDR3 extends over 19 amino acids. Germline CDR1 reads SNHLY; CDR2 reads FYNNEI. With 6 bases clipped from V and 2 bases from J, the junction kept 22 bases outside the gene matches. The CDR3 sequence: CASSQSWAGLTTRTYEQYF. Written as DNA, the CDR3 is TGTGCCAGCAGCCAAAGTTGGGCGGGACTAACAACGAGGACCTACGAGCAGTACTTC.

This chain uses TRBV19 with TRBJ1-5; 10 nucleotides line up with TRBD1. Germline CDR1 is LNHDA and CDR2 is SQIVND (reference sequence). Losses at the gene ends were 8 bases for V and 2 bases for J; bases not matched to a gene: 6. The CDR3 runs to 15 residues. DNA of the CDR3: TGTGCCAGTTGTTCAGGACAGGGGGGCAATCAGCCCCAGCATTTT. This translates into CASCSGQGGNQPQHF.

The J gene is TRBJ1-1, the V gene TRBV3-1 (or the pseudogene TRBV3-2), with TRBD1 as a possible D gene (5 bases). Per the germline V gene, CDR1 is LGHDT and CDR2 is YNNKEL (reference sequence). V lost 0 bases and J lost 11, with 13 bases in between. The CDR3 has 13 residues. CDR3 sequence reads: CASSQDLRGQAFF. The DNA for the CDR3 is TGTGCCAGCAGCCAAGACCTAAGGGGCCAGGCTTTCTTT.

J is TRBJ2-7 and V is TRBV3-1 (or the pseudogene TRBV3-2), with TRBD1 matching 11 bases. The CDR3 consists of 16 residues. Germline assignment: CDR1 LGHDT and CDR2 YNNKEL (reference sequence). The J segment lost 5 bases and the V segment lost 2 bases, leaving 8 bases of the junction unmatched. CDR3 nucleotides: TGTGCCAGCAGCCAACAGGACAGGGGGCGGAGGAACGAGCAGTACTTC. Translated: CASSQQDRGRRNEQYF.